What follows are 19 T cell receptor beta chains derived from one specimen sequenced in a study of blood T cell repertoires in COVID-19. Assay: immunoSEQ multiplex PCR; the TCRdb copy retains only in-frame clones and omits some. The sample has around 150,000 clones, around 80% seen once. The sequenced material came from peripheral blood. The source is a woman at least 80 years old with acute or convalescent COVID-19.

V gene TRBV10-3 combines with J gene TRBJ1-2; D possibly corresponds to TRBD1 (6 bases). Between the trimmed V and J ends, which lost 2 bases and 4 bases, there was a span of 8 bases. Germline CDR1 reads ENHRY; CDR2 reads SYGVKD. The CDR3 totals 13 residues. The CDR3 sequence is CAISEGTSYGYTF. The CDR3 DNA follows: TGTGCCATCAGTGAGGGGACATCCTATGGCTACACCTTC.

The rearrangement uses TRBV5-4 and TRBJ2-3, with D possibly TRBD1 on 6 matching bases. This CDR3 has 13 amino acids. Trimming shortened V by 1 base and J by 6 bases, and 9 bases separated the two germline ends. Looked up from germline, CDR1 is SGHNT and CDR2 is YYREEE (reference sequence). CDR3 nucleotide sequence: TGTGCCAGCAGCTTGACAGGGTGGGATACGCAGTATTTT. This gives the protein CASSLTGWDTQYF.

This clone turned up a few times. The chain joins TRBV9 to TRBJ2-3, with D possibly matching TRBD2 (6 bases). This CDR3 has 16 amino acids. V lost 3 bases, J lost 2 bases, and 16 bases lay in between. The germline V gene has CDR1 SGDLS and CDR2 YYNGEE. CDR3 sequence: CASSGRDFPYTDTQYF. DNA of the CDR3: TGTGCCAGCAGCGGGCGGGACTTTCCCTACACAGATACGCAGTATTTT.

This chain joins TRBV7-2 and TRBJ2-5; 10 bases agree with TRBD2. In germline, CDR1 is SGHTA, CDR2 FQGNSA. The CDR3 length is 18 residues. J gave up 2 bases and V 9 bases, and 18 bases lay outside the gene matches. In nucleotides, the CDR3 is TGTGCCAGTCGTAGGGGGCAGACTAGCGGGTCCCCTCAAGAGACCCAGTACTTC. Translated: CASRRGQTSGSPQETQYF.

The table lists this clone with a few counts. This sequence joins TRBV19 and TRBJ2-7; 8 bases map to TRBD1. J lost 5 bases, V lost 2 bases, and 5 bases had no gene match. The CDR3 has 14 residues. Germline CDR1 LNHDA, CDR2 SQIVND (reference sequence). CDR3 coding DNA: TGTGCCAGTAGTATACAGGGGGCAGTCGACGAGCAGTACTTC. Protein product: CASSIQGAVDEQYF.

The sample holds a few counts of this clone. The chain joins TRBV19 to TRBJ1-5; no clear D. This CDR3 has 16 residues. Per the germline V gene, CDR1 is LNHDA and CDR2 is SQIVND (reference sequence). V was cut by 7 bases and J by 2 bases, with 18 bases left in between. The DNA for the CDR3 is TGTGCCAGTACTTTTTCCTTGGCGGGCCGCAATCAGCCCCAGCATTTT. Translated, it gives CASTFSLAGRNQPQHF.

The chain employs TRBV12-3 or TRBV12-4 and TRBJ1-2; D is undetermined. CDR3 length: 13 residues. Trimming took 7 bases from V and 0 from J, leaving 9 bases between them. The CDR3, as DNA: TGTGCCAGCACGTTAAGAGCTAACTATGGCTACACCTTC. Amino acids: CASTLRANYGYTF.

This chain joins TRBV5-4 and TRBJ2-1; 8 bases map to TRBD2. Germline values: CDR1 SGHNT, CDR2 YYREEE (reference sequence). V lost 6 bases, J lost 1 base, and 12 bases stayed unmatched. There are 17 residues in the CDR3. Written as DNA, the CDR3 is TGTGCCAGCACCTCCTGGACTAGCAGCAGTTCCTACAATGAGCAGTTCTTC. Encoded protein: CASTSWTSSSSYNEQFF.

This clone showed up just a few times. J is TRBJ1-5 and V is TRBV15, with 8 bases identical to TRBD1. This CDR3 contains 16 residues. CDR1 is LNHNV, CDR2 YYDKDF, per germline (reference sequence). Germline trimming cut 0 bases from V and 4 bases from J; bases unmatched to any gene: 5. The CDR3 DNA sequence: TGTGCCACCAGCAGAGATCTCAGGGGGCGAAATCAGCCCCAGCATTTT. Translating gives CATSRDLRGRNQPQHF.

This chain connects TRBV5-1 to TRBJ1-2, with 7 bases matching TRBD1. CDR3 length: 14 residues. Germline CDR1 is SGHRS and CDR2 is YFSETQ. V dropped 2 bases and J dropped 3; count of bases not matched to a gene: 4. The CDR3 here is CASSLGTVDYGYTF. Here the CDR3 DNA reads TGCGCCAGCAGCTTAGGGACAGTAGACTATGGCTACACCTTC. Filled out from reference TRBV5-1 and TRBJ1-2, the complete variable domain reads KAGVTQTPRYLIKTRGQQVTLSCSPISGHRSVSWYQQTPGQGLQFLFEYFSETQRNKGNFPGRFSGRQFSNSRSEMNVSTLELGDSALYLCASSLGTVDYGYTFGSGTRLTVV.

The chain links TRBV19 to TRBJ1-6; D remains ambiguous. The germline V gene encodes CDR1 LNHDA and CDR2 SQIVND (reference sequence). The CDR3 spans 15 residues. V lost 5 bases and J lost 4, with 12 bases in between. This CDR3 reads CASSSRERYNSPLHF. Here the CDR3 DNA reads TGTGCCAGTAGTTCGCGGGAGAGATATAATTCACCCCTCCACTTT.

The chain combines TRBV6-1 with TRBJ1-1; 8 nucleotides line up with TRBD1. V lost 2 bases, J lost 3 bases, and 2 bases stayed unmatched. The CDR3 is 14 amino acids. Germline V CDR1 and CDR2: MNHNS, SASEGT. The CDR3 here is CASSEQGAYTEAFF. CDR3 sequence (DNA): TGTGCCAGCAGTGAACAGGGGGCGTACACTGAAGCTTTCTTT.

The V call is TRBV4-3, the J call TRBJ1-5; D possibly corresponds to TRBD1 (6 bases). V was shortened by 3 bases and J by 0 bases, with 9 bases between the two germline ends. The CDR3 is 15 amino acids. CDR1 is LGHNA, CDR2 YSLEER, per germline. Here the CDR3 reads CASSQDRYSNQPQHF. CDR3 DNA sequence: TGCGCCAGCAGCCAGGACAGATATAGCAATCAGCCCCAGCATTTT.

The genes are TRBV5-1 and TRBJ2-3; 8 nucleotides line up with TRBD2. Germline loops: CDR1 SGHRS, CDR2 YFSETQ. V was pared by 4 bases and J by 5 bases, with 15 bases of the junction left unmatched. The CDR3 has 17 residues. The CDR3 region has the DNA TGCGCCAGCAGCCCCCGCCCGTTTGCGGGAGGAGGAGATACGCAGTATTTT. Amino acids: CASSPRPFAGGGDTQYF.

The V gene is TRBV28, the J gene TRBJ2-7; tentatively, D is TRBD2 (7 bases). The germline V gene encodes CDR1 MDHEN and CDR2 SYDVKM. V dropped 7 bases and J dropped 4 bases, with 20 bases sitting between them. This CDR3 has 15 amino acids. The CDR3 DNA sequence: TGTGCCAGCACCTACGGAGGGGGGGCCCCATACGAGCAGTACTTC. Translating gives CASTYGGGAPYEQYF.

The DNA of the CDR3 is TGTGCCAGCAGCTCACGGACAGGGACTCTCACCCACTATGGCTACACCTTC. It is translated as CASSSRTGTLTHYGYTF. V and J are TRBV7-2 and TRBJ1-2; 8 nucleotides align to TRBD1. The CDR3 extends over 17 amino acids. The V gene's germline CDR1 is SGHTA and CDR2 FQGNSA. The junction had 13 bases not matched to a gene; V was cut back by 4 bases and J by 3 bases. The full variable domain, rest sourced from reference TRBV7-2 and TRBJ1-2, is GAGVSQSPSNKVTEKGKDVELRCDPISGHTALYWYRQSLGQGLEFLIYFQGNSAPDKSGLPSDRFSAERTGGSVSTLTIQRTQQEDSAVYLCASSSRTGTLTHYGYTFGSGTRLTVV.

The chain carries TRBV27 and TRBJ1-1; a possible D gene is TRBD1 (5 bases). The V gene lost 4 bases and the J gene lost 0 bases, with 15 bases spanning the gap. The CDR3 totals 16 residues. Germline V gene sequence: CDR1 MNHEY, CDR2 SMNVEV (reference sequence). The CDR3 loop is CASSSRLTGLNTEAFF. The DNA for the CDR3 is TGTGCCAGCAGTTCACGACTCACAGGCTTGAACACTGAAGCTTTCTTT.

The chain couples TRBV12-5 to TRBJ1-2, with TRBD1 as a possible D gene (5 bases). V was clipped by 7 bases and J by 6 bases, with 15 bases between them. Germline CDR1 is LGHNT and CDR2 is FRNRAP. This CDR3 comprises 13 residues. This CDR3 is CASALGREDGYTF. Here the CDR3 DNA reads TGTGCTAGTGCCTTGGGCAGGGAAGATGGCTACACCTTC. Together with reference TRBV12-5 and TRBJ1-2, the CDR3 gives the full variable domain: DARVTQTPRHKVTEMGQEVTMRCQPILGHNTVFWYRQTMMQGLELLAYFRNRAPLDDSGMPKDRFSAEMPDATLATLKIQPSEPRDSAVYFCASALGREDGYTFGSGTRLTVV.

V is TRBV30 and J is TRBJ2-1; 11 nucleotides match TRBD2. V trimming: 4 bases; J trimming: 4 bases; junction bases outside the gene matches: 6. Per germline, CDR1 GTSNPN and CDR2 SVGIG (reference sequence). The CDR3 consists of 15 residues. The CDR3 DNA sequence: TGTGCCTGGAATAGGGGACTAGCGGATTACAATGAGCAGTTCTTC. This gives the protein CAWNRGLADYNEQFF. Based on the CDR3 plus reference TRBV30 and TRBJ2-1, the full variable domain is SQTIHQWPATLVQPVGSPLSLECTVEGTSNPNLYWYRQAAGRGLQLLFYSVGIGQISSEVPQNLSASRPQDRQFILSSKKLLLSDSGFYLCAWNRGLADYNEQFFGPGTRLTVL.